The text below deals with one T cell receptor beta chain. The target antigen is unknown. The germline V gene has CDR1 KGHDR and CDR2 SFDVKD. V shed 3 bases, J shed 4 bases, and the junction held 6 bases outside the gene matches. The CDR3 runs to 17 residues. TEMRA cells were enriched by FACS, while CD8+ and CD4+ T cells were obtained through a negative isolation that was performed magnetically. The data originate from a study of CD8 T cells in Susac syndrome. Whole-study findings and limits: That the number of individuals in its TCR sequencing and HLA analysis was relatively small was acknowledged by the study.

cDNA came from about 0.5 to 1 ug RNA primed by random hexamers. Coverage of TCR beta CDR3 amplification by immunoSEQ multiplex PCR extended to 54 Vbeta and 13 Jbeta. TCRdb re-called the immunoSEQ multiplex PCR reads through MiXCR, storing one row per CDR3 protein. The profile shows over 150,000 distinct CDR3 sequences, about 93% of them singletons. This receptor was obtained from a human donor with multiple sclerosis. The rearrangement joins TRBV24-1 to TRBJ2-3; the match to TRBD2 covers 13 bases. The sequenced sample was CD4+ T cells from PBMCs. CDR3 residues: CATSDTSGTSGADTQYF. CDR3 DNA: TGTGCCACCAGTGATACCTCCGGGACTAGCGGGGCAGATACGCAGTATTTT.